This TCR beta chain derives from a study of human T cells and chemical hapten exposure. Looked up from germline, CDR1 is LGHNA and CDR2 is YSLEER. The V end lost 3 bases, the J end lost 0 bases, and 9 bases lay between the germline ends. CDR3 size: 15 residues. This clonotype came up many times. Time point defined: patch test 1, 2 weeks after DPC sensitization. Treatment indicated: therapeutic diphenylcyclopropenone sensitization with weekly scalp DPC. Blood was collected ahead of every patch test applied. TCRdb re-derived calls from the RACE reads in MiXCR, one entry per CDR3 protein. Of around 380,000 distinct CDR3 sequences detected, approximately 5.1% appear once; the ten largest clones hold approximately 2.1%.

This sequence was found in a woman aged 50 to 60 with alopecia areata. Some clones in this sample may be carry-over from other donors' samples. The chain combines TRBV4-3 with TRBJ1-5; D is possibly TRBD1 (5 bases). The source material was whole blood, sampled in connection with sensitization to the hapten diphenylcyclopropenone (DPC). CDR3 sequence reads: CASSQSQDSNQPQHF. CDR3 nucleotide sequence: TGCGCCAGCAGCCAGTCACAGGATAGCAATCAGCCCCAGCATTTT.